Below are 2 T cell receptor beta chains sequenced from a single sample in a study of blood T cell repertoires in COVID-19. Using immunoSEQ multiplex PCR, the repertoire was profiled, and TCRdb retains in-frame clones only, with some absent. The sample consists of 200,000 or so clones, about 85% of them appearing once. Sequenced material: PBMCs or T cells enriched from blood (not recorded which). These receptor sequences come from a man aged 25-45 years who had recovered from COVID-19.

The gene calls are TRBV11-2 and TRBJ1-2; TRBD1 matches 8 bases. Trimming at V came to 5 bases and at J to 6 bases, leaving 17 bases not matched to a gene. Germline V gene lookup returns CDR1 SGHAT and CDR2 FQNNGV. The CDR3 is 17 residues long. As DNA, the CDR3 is TGTGCCAGCAGCCCCACTACAGACTTATCAGGGGGCAATGGCTACACCTTC. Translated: CASSPTTDLSGGNGYTF.

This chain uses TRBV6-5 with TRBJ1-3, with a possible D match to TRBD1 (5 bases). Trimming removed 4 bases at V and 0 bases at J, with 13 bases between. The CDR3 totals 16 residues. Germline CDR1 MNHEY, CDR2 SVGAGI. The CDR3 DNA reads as TGTGCCAGCAGTTCGGCCAGGGCCTTCTCTGGAAACACCATATATTTT. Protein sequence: CASSSARAFSGNTIYF.